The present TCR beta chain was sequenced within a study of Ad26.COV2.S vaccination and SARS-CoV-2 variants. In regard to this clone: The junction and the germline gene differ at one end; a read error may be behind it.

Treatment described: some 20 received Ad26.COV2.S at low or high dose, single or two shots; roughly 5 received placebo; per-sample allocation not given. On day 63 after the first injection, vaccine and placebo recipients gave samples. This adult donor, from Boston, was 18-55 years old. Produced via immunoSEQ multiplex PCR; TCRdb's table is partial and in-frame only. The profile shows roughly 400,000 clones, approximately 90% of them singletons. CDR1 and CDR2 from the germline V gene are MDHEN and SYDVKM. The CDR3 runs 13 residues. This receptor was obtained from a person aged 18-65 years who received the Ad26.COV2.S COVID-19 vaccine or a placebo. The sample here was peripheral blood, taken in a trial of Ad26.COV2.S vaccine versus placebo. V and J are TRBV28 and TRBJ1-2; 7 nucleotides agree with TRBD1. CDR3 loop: CGSRDRENYGYTF. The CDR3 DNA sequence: TGTGGCAGCAGGGACAGAGAAAACTATGGCTACACCTTC.